One T cell receptor (beta chain) is described in this entry. Its antigen is unidentified. Sequenced by immunoSEQ multiplex PCR; TCRdb stores in-frame clones only, minus some. The profile shows 800,000 to 1,200,000 clones, approximately 80% of them singletons. Those who donated, Caucasian adults without exception, all lived in Nashville, Tennessee. The data are from a study of shared clonotypes between healthy human individuals. Whole-study results and caveats: Naive subsets typically showed greater estimated richness than memory subsets.

The sequencing input was memory CD4+ T cells from PBMCs. As to subset: CD45RA-negative fraction. The sequence derives from a man between 18 and 35 years old in good health. Some clones in this sample may be carry-over from other donors' samples.

CDR3 bases: TGTGCCAGTAGTCCCCCGACAGGGTATAGCAATCAGCCCCAGCATTTT. Translation gives CASSPPTGYSNQPQHF. The rearrangement uses TRBV19 and TRBJ1-5; 7 nucleotides line up with TRBD1. J was trimmed by 0 bases and V by 5 bases; bases with no gene match: 7. Germline V CDR1 and CDR2: LNHDA, SQIVND (reference sequence). CDR3 length: 16 amino acids. The full variable domain, in which reference TRBV19 and TRBJ1-5 provide the parts outside the CDR3, is DGGITQSPKYLFRKEGQNVTLSCEQNLNHDAMYWYRQDPGQGLRLIYYSQIVNDFQKGDIAEGYSVSREKKESFPLTVTSAQKNPTAFYLCASSPPTGYSNQPQHFGDGTRLSIL.